The clone carrying this T cell receptor beta chain was seen once. Its antigen is currently unknown. These data originate in a study of blood T cells in healthy people across ages. V gave up 2 bases and J gave up 2 bases; unmatched junction bases: 3. This CDR3 region has 13 residues. Germline V gives CDR1 SQVTM, CDR2 ANQGSEA. Primed by a sample-barcoded 5' primer and a J-beta primer mix, a second PCR proceeded for 7 to 11 cycles. From the 5' RACE reads, TCRdb called clonotypes with MiXCR, one entry per CDR3 protein. The sample shows hundreds of thousands of distinct CDR3 sequences, about 43% of them seen only once. Study-wide results and limits: Higher diversity and more naive CD4+ cells were features of long-lived donors, compared to aged donors. Samples with more naive T cells showed higher observed beta diversity.

J is TRBJ2-7 and V is TRBV29-1; 7 bases line up with TRBD1. This clonotype was sampled from an elderly man in good health. The sequenced sample consisted of blood. The CDR3 sequence: CSVETGQTYEQYF. In nucleotides, the CDR3 is TGCAGCGTTGAAACGGGACAGACCTACGAGCAGTACTTC.